This T cell receptor beta chain stems from a study of T cells after posttransplantation cyclophosphamide. Study-level findings and limits: Later post-transplant blood repertoires were often dominated by donor CD8+ memory clones. Tissue-infiltrating T cells from skin or gut overlapped little with blood T cells. After PTCy, TRB diversity resembled that of CNI/methotrexate controls.

The CDR3 loop spans 14 amino acids. V trimming: 7 bases; J trimming: 6 bases; junction bases outside the gene matches: 4. The germline gives CDR1 MRHNA, CDR2 SNTAGT. This table comes from immunoSEQ multiplex PCR, and its TCRdb copy is limited to in-frame clones, with some not included. The table lists about 38,000 clones, with no singletons. This clone was seen at least ten times. Its antigen is currently unknown. The rearrangement links TRBV6-4 to TRBJ2-2; 11 bases line up with TRBD2. Sequencing was performed on PBMCs. This clonotype was obtained from a man aged 50 or older in good health, CMV-negative, and a related stem cell transplant donor. Here the CDR3 reads CASKTSGMAGELFF. The CDR3 bases are TGTGCCAGCAAGACTAGCGGGATGGCCGGGGAGCTGTTTTTT.